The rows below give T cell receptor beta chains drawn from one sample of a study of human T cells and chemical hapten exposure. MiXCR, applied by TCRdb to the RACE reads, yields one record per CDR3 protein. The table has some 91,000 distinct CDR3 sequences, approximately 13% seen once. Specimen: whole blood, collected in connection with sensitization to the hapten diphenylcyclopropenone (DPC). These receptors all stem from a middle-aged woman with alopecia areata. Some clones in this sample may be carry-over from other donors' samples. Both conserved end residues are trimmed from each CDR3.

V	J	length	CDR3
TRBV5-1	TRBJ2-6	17	ASSTIAGTGMPGANVLT
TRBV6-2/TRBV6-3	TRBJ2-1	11	ASRGTGFNEQF
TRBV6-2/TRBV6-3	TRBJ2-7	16	ASTTTSTSGILPYEQY
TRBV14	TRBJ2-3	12	ASSRTDRTDTQY
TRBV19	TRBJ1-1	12	ASSTPWGNTEAF
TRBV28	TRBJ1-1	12	ASSPTRQNTEAF
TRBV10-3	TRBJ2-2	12	AITGTPEGRELF
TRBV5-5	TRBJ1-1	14	ASSLAPIEGNAEAF
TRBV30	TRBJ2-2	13	AWSPLTSGIGELF
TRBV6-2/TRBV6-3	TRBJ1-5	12	ASTRGNSNQPQH
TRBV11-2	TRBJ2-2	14	ASSSPRGSRAGELF
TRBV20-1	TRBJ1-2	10	SANPGGYGYT
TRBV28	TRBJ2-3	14	ASSFGLAGYTDTQY
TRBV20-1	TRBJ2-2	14	SARSLAGENTGELF
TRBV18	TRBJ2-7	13	ASSPPGLADYEQY
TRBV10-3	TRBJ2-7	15	AIMGDGGLAGGGEQY
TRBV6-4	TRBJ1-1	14	ASSESGRGLGPEAF
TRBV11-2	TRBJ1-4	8	ASSYDRVF
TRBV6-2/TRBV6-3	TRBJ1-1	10	ASSTTLTEAF
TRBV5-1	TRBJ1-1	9	ASSDDREAF
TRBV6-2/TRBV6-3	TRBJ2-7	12	ASRPQGSSYEQY
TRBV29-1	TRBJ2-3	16	SVACGQVLVPPPDTQY
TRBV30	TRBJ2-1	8	AWTGHEQF
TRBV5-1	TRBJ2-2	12	ASSWTGSTGELF
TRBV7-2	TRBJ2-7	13	ASSPSAGATYEQY
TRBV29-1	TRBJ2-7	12	SVDSGTGSYEQY
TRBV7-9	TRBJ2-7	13	ASSKAPGQLYEQY
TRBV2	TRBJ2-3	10	ASSVKGFAQY
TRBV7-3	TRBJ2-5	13	ASSNHTTGLGAQY
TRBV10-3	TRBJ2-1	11	AISSGRSNEQF
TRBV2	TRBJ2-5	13	ASSWTGVNQETQY
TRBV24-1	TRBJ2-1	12	ATSDPKGANEQF
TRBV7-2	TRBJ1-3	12	ASSLVPGSGTIY
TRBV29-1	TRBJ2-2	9	SVEKGGELF
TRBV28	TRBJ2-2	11	ASSSRTVGELF
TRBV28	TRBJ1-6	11	ASREGNNSPLH
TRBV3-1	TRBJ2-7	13	ASSQRPTSVGEQY
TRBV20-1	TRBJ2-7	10	SARVTGNEQY
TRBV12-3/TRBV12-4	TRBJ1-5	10	ASSFRNQPQH
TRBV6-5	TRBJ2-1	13	ASSYSTSGNNEQF
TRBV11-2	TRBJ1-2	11	ASSLGSGYGYT
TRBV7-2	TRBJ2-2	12	ASSLAWEAGELF
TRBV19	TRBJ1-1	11	ASSMTPNTEAF
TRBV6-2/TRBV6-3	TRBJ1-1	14	ASSHPGQGALGEAF
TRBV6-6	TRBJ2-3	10	ASSRQIITQY
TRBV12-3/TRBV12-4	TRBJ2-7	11	ASSLARTYEQY